This TCR beta chain was captured by sequencing in a study of shared clonotypes between healthy human individuals. Whole-study results and caveats: The study found lower generation probabilities in non-shared clonotypes than in those shared by all four donors.

The germline gives CDR1 LGHNA, CDR2 YSLEER. V was shortened by 0 bases and J by 0 bases, with 12 bases between the two germline ends. The length of the CDR3 is 16 residues. The test was conducted at deep level. Original analysis: ImmunoSEQ junction-only sequences lacked quality scores, so their filtering differed. Some clones are missing from TCRdb's copy, which holds only in-frame ones; the method was immunoSEQ multiplex PCR. That table gives V, J and clone size, and the DNA gave D and trimming. The sample consists of fewer than 1 million clones, 95% to 97% of them appearing once. As defined, naive CD8 cells were CD45RO-negative and positively selected for CCR7, with terminally differentiated effector memory CD45RA+ cells excluded. On this clone: What it binds is not known.

This TCR came from a young man in good health. Material for sequencing was naive CD8+ T cells sorted from blood. The rearrangement joins TRBV4-3 to TRBJ2-7; no definite D call. The CDR3 DNA is TGCGCCAGCAGCCAAGATGGATGGAGTGCCTCCTACGAGCAGTACTTC. Its protein is CASSQDGWSASYEQYF.